These 5 T cell receptor beta chains share one sample of origin, sequenced in a study of neurological immune-mediated disorders. TCRdb called the 5' RACE reads again in MiXCR, with one record for every CDR3 protein. The sample lists some 47,000 distinct CDR3 sequences, about 6% occurring once. The sequenced material came from CD4+ T cells from blood. Source of these receptors: a woman aged 40 to 50 in good health.

This clonotype came up many times. As DNA, the CDR3 is TGCGCCAGCAGCTTCCGGGACCGCACAGATACGCAGTATTTT. Protein: CASSFRDRTDTQYF. The V and J genes are TRBV4-3 and TRBJ2-3; D could derive from TRBD1 or TRBD2 (5 bases each). CDR1 LGHNA and CDR2 YSLEER come from the germline V gene. The CDR3 consists of 14 residues. The V end was cut by 5 bases, the J end by 1 base, with 10 bases between.

This clonotype was counted many times. J is TRBJ1-1 and V is TRBV7-8; D remains ambiguous. Trimming removed 1 base from V and 0 bases from J, with 15 bases in between. The CDR3 extends over 17 amino acids. Germline CDR1 SGHVS, CDR2 FQNEAQ. The CDR3 coding sequence is TGTGCCAGCAGCTTAGGTTTAGTCAGTGTTATGAACACTGAAGCTTTCTTT. Translation: CASSLGLVSVMNTEAFF.

A remark on this clonotype: The conserved phenylalanine or tryptophan normally closing the CDR3 is absent here, so this likely arose from a read error. The V call is TRBV3-1, the J call TRBJ1-1; no clear D. V lost 8 bases and J 5 bases, leaving 15 bases between the germline ends. CDR1 is LGHDT, CDR2 YNNKEL, per germline (reference sequence). The CDR3 extends over 13 amino acids. The CDR3 nucleotides are TGTGCCAGCCAGGAGGTGTCGGGAACTGAAGCTTTCCTT. Translating it yields CASQEVSGTEAFL.

The table lists this clonotype with many counts. The V call is TRBV6-5, the J call TRBJ2-3; D remains unclear. This CDR3 contains 15 residues. With 0 bases removed from V and 1 base from J, the gap between germline ends came to 8 bases. CDR1 and CDR2 (germline): MNHEY, SVGAGI. For the CDR3, the DNA is TGTGCCAGCAGTTACTCCTCGTGGGGCACAGATACGCAGTATTTT. Translation: CASSYSSWGTDTQYF.

This clonotype was seen ten or more times. CDR3 in DNA: TGTGCCAGCAGTCCGTACCAGGGACTAGCGGGGACAGATACGCAGTATTTT. Translation: CASSPYQGLAGTDTQYF. The V call is TRBV6-2 or TRBV6-3, the J call TRBJ2-3, with 13 nucleotides matching TRBD2. Germline V gene data show CDR1 as MNHEY and CDR2 as SVGEGT. Trimming took 5 bases from V and 3 from J; bases not matched to a gene: 8. This CDR3 has 17 amino acids.